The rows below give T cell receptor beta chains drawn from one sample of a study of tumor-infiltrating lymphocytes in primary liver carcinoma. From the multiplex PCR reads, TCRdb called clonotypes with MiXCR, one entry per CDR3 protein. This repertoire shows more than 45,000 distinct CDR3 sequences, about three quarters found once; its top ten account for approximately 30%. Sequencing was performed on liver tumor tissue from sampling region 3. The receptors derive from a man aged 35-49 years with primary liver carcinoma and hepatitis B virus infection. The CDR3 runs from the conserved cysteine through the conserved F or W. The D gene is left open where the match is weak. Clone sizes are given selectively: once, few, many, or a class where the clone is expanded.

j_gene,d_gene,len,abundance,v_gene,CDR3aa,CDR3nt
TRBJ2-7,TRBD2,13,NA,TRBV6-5,CASREGLAYEQYF,TGTGCCTCCAGGGAGGGACTAGCCTACGAGCAGTACTTC
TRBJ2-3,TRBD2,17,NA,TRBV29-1,CSVLGLADRSSTDTQYF,TGCAGCGTTCTCGGACTAGCTGACAGATCTAGCACAGATACGCAGTATTTT
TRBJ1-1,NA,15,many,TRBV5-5,CASSLRGAGNTEAFF,TGTGCCAGCAGCTTGCGGGGCGCGGGGAACACTGAAGCTTTCTTT
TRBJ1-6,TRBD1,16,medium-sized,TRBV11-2,CASSLLDRGYNSPLHF,TGTGCCAGCAGCTTACTCGACAGGGGCTATAATTCACCCCTCCACTTT
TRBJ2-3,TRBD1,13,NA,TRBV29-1,CNVVGQGADTQYF,TGCAACGTTGTTGGGCAGGGGGCAGATACACAGTATTTT
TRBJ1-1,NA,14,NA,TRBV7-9,CASLRGATGTEGFF,TGTGCAAGCCTACGGGGGGCGACGGGAACTGAAGGTTTCTTT
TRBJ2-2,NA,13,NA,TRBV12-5,CASGYSEYGELFF,TGTGCTAGTGGTTACTCCGAGTACGGGGAGCTGTTTTTT
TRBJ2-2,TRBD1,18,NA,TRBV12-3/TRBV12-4,CASSPGQGTIMNTAELFF,TGTGCCAGCAGCCCGGGACAGGGAACTATAATGAACACCGCGGAGCTGTTTTTT
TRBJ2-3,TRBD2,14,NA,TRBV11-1,CANAGGVGPDTQYF,TGTGCCAACGCGGGGGGAGTTGGCCCAGATACGCAGTATTTT
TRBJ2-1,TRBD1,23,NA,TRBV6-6,CASNYHGTGVHTRREGLKNEQFF,TGTGCCAGCAATTACCACGGGACAGGGGTTCATACTAGACGGGAGGGACTAAAAAATGAGCAGTTCTTC
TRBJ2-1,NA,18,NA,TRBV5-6,CGSSLAGTARQFVNEQFF,TGTGGCAGCAGCTTGGCCGGGACCGCACGGCAATTCGTCAATGAGCAGTTCTTC
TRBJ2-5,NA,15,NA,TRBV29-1,CSVVHGGPSQETQYF,TGCAGTGTTGTGCATGGAGGCCCATCTCAAGAGACCCAGTACTTC
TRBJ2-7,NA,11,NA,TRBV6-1,CASSPYPEQHF,TGCGCCAGCAGTCCCTATCCCGAGCAGCACTTC
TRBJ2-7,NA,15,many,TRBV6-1,CASRGDSGSTYEQYF,TGTGCCAGCAGAGGGGACAGCGGGAGCACTTACGAGCAGTACTTC
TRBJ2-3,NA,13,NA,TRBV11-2,CASSPLAAETQYF,TGTGCCAGCAGCCCGCTTGCAGCCGAAACGCAGTATTTT
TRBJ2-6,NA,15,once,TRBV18,CASSVTTSGANVMTF,TGTGCCAGCTCAGTTACCACCTCTGGGGCCAACGTCATGACTTTC
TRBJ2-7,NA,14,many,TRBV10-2,CASSEDVDPYEQYF,TGCGCCAGCAGTGAGGATGTCGACCCCTACGAGCAGTACTTC
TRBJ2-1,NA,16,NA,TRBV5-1,CASSILSGSSYNEQFF,TGCGCCAGCAGCATCCTTAGTGGGAGCTCCTACAATGAGCAGTTCTTC
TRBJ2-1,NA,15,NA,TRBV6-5,CDSSYSSTSGSRKFF,TGTGACAGCAGTTACTCTAGTACTAGTGGGAGTCGGAAGTTCTTC
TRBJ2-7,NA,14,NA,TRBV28,CAIQTVRTSYEQYF,TGTGCCATTCAGACGGTCAGAACTTCCTACGAGCAATACTTC
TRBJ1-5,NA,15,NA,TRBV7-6,CASSHREGSNQPQHF,TGTGCCAGCAGCCACAGGGAGGGCAGCAATCAGCCCCAGCATTTT
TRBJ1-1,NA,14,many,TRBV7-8,CASISGVLNTEAFF,TGTGCCAGCATAAGCGGGGTTTTGAACACTGAAGCTTTCTTT
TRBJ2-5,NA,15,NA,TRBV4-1,CASSRDMTKPGTQYF,TGCGCCAGCAGCCGAGATATGACTAAGCCGGGGACCCAGTACTTC
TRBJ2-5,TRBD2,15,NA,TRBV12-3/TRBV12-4,CASGTGGGWEETQYF,TGTGCCAGCGGTACTGGGGGGGGATGGGAAGAGACCCAGTACTTC
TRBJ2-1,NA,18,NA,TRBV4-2,CTSSQEVASARVPYEQFF,TGTACCAGCAGCCAAGAGGTCGCGAGTGCGAGGGTACCCTACGAGCAGTTCTTC
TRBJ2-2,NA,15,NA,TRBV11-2,CASSLVGLGTGELFF,TGTGCCAGCAGTTTAGTAGGACTGGGCACCGGGGAGCTGTTTTTT
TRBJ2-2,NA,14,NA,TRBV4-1,CASSSPLGSGELFF,TGCGCCAGCAGCTCGCCACTAGGCTCCGGGGAGCTGTTTTTT
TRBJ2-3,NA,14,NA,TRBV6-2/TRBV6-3,CTSSPVLRSDTQYF,TGTACCAGCAGTCCAGTCTTAAGGTCAGATACGCAGTATTTT
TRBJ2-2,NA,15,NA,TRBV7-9,CASSLVRTLTGELFF,TGTGCCAGTAGCTTAGTGCGGACTCTGACCGGGGAGCTGTTTTTT
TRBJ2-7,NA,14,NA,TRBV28,CASLPQGFLHEQYF,TGTGCCAGTCTACCCCAGGGGTTCCTCCACGAGCAGTACTTC
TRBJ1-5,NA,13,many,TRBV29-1,CSAGVGQGQPQHF,TGCAGCGCGGGGGTAGGGCAGGGTCAGCCCCAGCATTTT
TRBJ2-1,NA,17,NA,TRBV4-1,CASSHDRPGSSHNEQFF,TGCGCCAGCAGCCATGATAGGCCGGGTAGCTCCCACAATGAGCAGTTCTTC
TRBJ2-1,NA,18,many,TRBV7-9,CASSLRPSQGRGANEQFF,TGTGCCAGCAGCTTACGCCCCTCGCAGGGGAGGGGAGCCAATGAGCAGTTCTTC
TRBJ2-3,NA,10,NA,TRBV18,CASSGESQYF,TGTGCCAGCTCAGGGGAGTCGCAGTATTTT
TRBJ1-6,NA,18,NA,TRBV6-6,CASSCFLRVPRWNPPLHF,TGTGCCAGCAGTTGCTTTCTCCGGGTCCCGAGGTGGAATCCACCCCTCCACTTT
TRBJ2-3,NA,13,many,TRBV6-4,CASSASGTDTQYF,TGTGCCAGCAGTGCTAGCGGCACAGATACGCAGTATTTT
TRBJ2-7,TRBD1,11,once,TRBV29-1,CGVGTGSRQYF,TGCGGCGTTGGGACAGGTTCGCGGCAGTACTTC
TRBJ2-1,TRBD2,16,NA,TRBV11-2,CASSYSSTSRRGGGFF,TGTGCCAGCAGTTACTCTTCGACTAGCAGGAGGGGAGGTGGGTTCTTC
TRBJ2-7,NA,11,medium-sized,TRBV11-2,CASSLVYEQYF,TGTGCCAGCAGCTTAGTCTACGAGCAGTACTTC
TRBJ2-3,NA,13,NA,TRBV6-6,CTTSSPSGDTQYF,TGTACCACCAGTTCCCCCAGCGGCGATACGCAGTATTTT
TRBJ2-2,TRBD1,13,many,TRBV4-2,CASRTGAGGELFF,TGTGCCAGCAGGACAGGGGCGGGCGGGGAGCTGTTTTTT
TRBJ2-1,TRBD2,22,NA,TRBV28,CASSPGTSGIYLPGVPPNEKFF,TGTGCCAGCAGTCCAGGGACTAGCGGGATATACCTACCCGGCGTACCCCCGAACGAGAAGTTCTTC
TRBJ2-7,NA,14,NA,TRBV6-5,CTSSYLSTPLEQYF,TGTACCAGCAGTTACCTGTCAACCCCTCTCGAGCAGTACTTC
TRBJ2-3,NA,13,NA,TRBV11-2,CACSLCGADTQYF,TGTGCCTGCAGCCTCTGCGGGGCAGATACGCAGTATTTT
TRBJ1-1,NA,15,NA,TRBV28,CASSYRDSGGTEAFF,TGTGCCAGCAGTTACCGTGACAGTGGGGGCACTGAGGCTTTCTTT